This T cell receptor (beta chain) appears in the sequencing data of a study of T-cell memory formation after mild COVID-19. CDR3 length: 15 amino acids. V lost 2 bases and J 5 bases, leaving 19 bases between the germline ends. Germline loops: CDR1 GTSNPN, CDR2 SVGIG (reference sequence). Only a few counts were recorded for this clonotype. TCRdb re-analysed the 5' RACE reads in MiXCR, keeping a single row per CDR3 protein. This table holds 400,000 or so distinct CDR3 sequences, about 21% found once. The source material was PBMCs or a T cell subset sorted from them (not recorded which). The chain uses TRBV30 and TRBJ2-7, with a weak D call TRBD2 (6 bases). The origin of this receptor is an adult woman who had mild COVID-19 (a few samples of this study predate the infection). Cell type and time point are not known. DNA for the CDR3: TGTGCCTGGAGTCCATTGGGGGGATCCCCGAACGAGCAGTACTTC. Residues: CAWSPLGGSPNEQYF.